A selection of T cell receptor beta chains follows, all from one sample in a study of T cell responses to AZD1222 COVID-19 vaccine. Here immunoSEQ multiplex PCR was the method, and the copy in TCRdb shows in-frame clones only, minus some. Of 70,000 to 75,000 clones in the sample, roughly 75% were seen once. The source was peripheral blood, collected 28 days after the second AZD1222 dose. The source is an adult who received the AZD1222 COVID-19 vaccine. Both conserved end residues are part of each CDR3. Fields, in order: clone size, V gene, J gene, D gene, CDR3 protein, CDR3 DNA. The D gene is left open where the match is weak. A row's size may be missing; if present it is once, few, many or a size class.

>-|TRBV10-2|TRBJ2-7|TRBD1
CASSESRGNEQYF
TGCGCCAGCAGTGAGTCCAGGGGGAACGAGCAGTACTTC
>-|TRBV7-9|TRBJ1-2|TRBD1
CASSRDSTYGYTF
TGTGCCAGCAGCCGGGACAGTACTTATGGCTACACCTTC
>once|TRBV24-1|TRBJ2-3|-
CATYRVTTDTQYF
TGTGCCACCTACAGGGTAACCACAGATACGCAGTATTTT
>few|TRBV12-5|TRBJ1-1|-
CASGSRAEAFF
TGTGCTAGTGGTTCCCGCGCTGAAGCTTTCTTT
>-|TRBV12-3/TRBV12-4|TRBJ1-2|-
CASSFRVGGYTF
TGTGCCAGCAGTTTTAGAGTAGGTGGCTACACCTTC
>-|TRBV6-5|TRBJ2-7|-
CASSAPGYTYEQYF
TGTGCCAGCAGCGCACCCGGGTATACCTACGAGCAGTACTTC
>-|TRBV7-2|TRBJ2-5|TRBD2
CASTPAGVGETQYF
TGTGCCAGCACCCCAGCGGGAGTAGGAGAGACCCAGTACTTC
>few|TRBV7-6|TRBJ2-3|-
CASSPPLPTDTQYF
TGTGCCAGCAGCCCCCCGCTTCCCACAGATACGCAGTATTTT
>-|TRBV5-1|TRBJ1-1|-
CASSLGSGWTEAFF
TGCGCCAGCAGCTTGGGTTCGGGATGGACTGAAGCTTTCTTT
>-|TRBV28|TRBJ2-5|TRBD1
CASTPLRTGAQETQYF
TGTGCCAGCACGCCCCTTCGGACAGGGGCTCAAGAGACCCAGTACTTC
>once|TRBV9|TRBJ2-1|TRBD2
CASSVAPLGLAAYNEQFF
TGTGCCAGCAGCGTAGCCCCCTTGGGACTAGCGGCATACAATGAGCAGTTCTTC
>-|TRBV15|TRBJ1-5|-
CATSPGQGDQPQHF
TGTGCCACCAGCCCGGGCCAGGGTGATCAGCCCCAGCATTTT
>-|TRBV11-2|TRBJ2-5|TRBD2
CASSLAPGLAETQYF
TGTGCCAGCAGCTTAGCCCCGGGACTAGCGGAGACCCAGTACTTC
>-|TRBV5-1|TRBJ1-6|TRBD1
CASSYQGAANSPLHF
TGCGCCAGCAGCTATCAGGGGGCGGCTAATTCACCCCTCCACTTT
>-|TRBV25-1|TRBJ2-1|TRBD2
CASSESIAWTREGRIF
TGTGCCAGCAGTGAATCGATAGCCTGGACGCGGGAGGGCCGAATCTTC
>-|TRBV12-3/TRBV12-4|TRBJ2-1|-
CASSFSADNEQFF
TGTGCCAGCAGTTTTTCGGCGGACAATGAGCAGTTCTTC
>-|TRBV7-9|TRBJ2-5|TRBD1
CASSTRQGVETQYF
TGTGCCAGCAGCACCCGACAGGGGGTAGAGACCCAGTACTTC
>-|TRBV7-2|TRBJ2-3|-
CASSLVGGDTQYF
TGTGCCAGCAGCTTAGTCGGGGGAGATACGCAGTATTTT
>-|TRBV7-8|TRBJ2-7|-
CASSLARQNYEQYF
TGTGCCAGCAGCTTAGCCCGACAGAACTACGAGCAGTACTTC
>-|TRBV28|TRBJ1-2|-
CASRTPGSNYGYTF
TGTGCCAGCAGGACCCCTGGGTCTAACTATGGCTACACCTTC
>few|TRBV27|TRBJ2-5|-
CASSFNGAGETQYF
TGTGCCAGCAGTTTTAATGGGGCGGGGGAGACCCAGTACTTC
>once|TRBV6-8|TRBJ2-4|-
CASSYAGRGTTKNIQYF
TGTGCCAGCAGTTACGCGGGTAGGGGGACAACAAAAAACATTCAGTACTTC
>-|TRBV2|TRBJ2-6|-
CASSGYRAGANVLTF
TGTGCCAGCAGTGGCTACAGGGCTGGGGCCAACGTCCTGACTTTC
>once|TRBV30|TRBJ2-1|-
CAWKKGGSYNEQFF
TGTGCCTGGAAAAAGGGGGGGTCCTACAATGAGCAGTTCTTC
>-|TRBV29-1|TRBJ1-6|-
CSVRTDSVNSPLHF
TGCAGCGTAAGGACCGATTCGGTGAATTCACCCCTCCACTTT
>few|TRBV15|TRBJ1-4|-
CATSLPPGTPLATNEKLFF
TGTGCCACCAGCTTACCTCCCGGGACACCCCTTGCAACTAATGAAAAACTGTTTTTT
>once|TRBV29-1|TRBJ2-2|-
CSVQGVRGGDTGELFF
TGCAGCGTTCAAGGTGTGCGGGGCGGTGACACCGGGGAGCTGTTTTTT
>-|TRBV10-3|TRBJ2-2|-
CAISTSGSYSTGELFF
TGTGCCATCAGTACCTCCGGGTCATACAGCACCGGGGAGCTGTTTTTT
>-|TRBV9|TRBJ2-7|TRBD2
CASSVSSGSYEQYF
TGTGCCAGCAGCGTCTCTAGCGGGAGTTACGAGCAGTACTTC
>few|TRBV7-6|TRBJ2-7|-
CASSLFSGEQYF
TGTGCCAGCAGCTTATTCTCGGGCGAGCAGTACTTC
>-|TRBV19|TRBJ2-7|-
CASSPGVGYIEQYF
TGTGCCAGTAGTCCTGGTGTGGGGTATATCGAGCAGTACTTC
>few|TRBV7-9|TRBJ1-1|-
CASSLQNTEAFF
TGTGCCAGCAGCTTACAGAACACTGAAGCTTTCTTT
>-|TRBV7-8|TRBJ2-2|TRBD2
CASSLVAGGFTGELFF
TGTGCCAGCAGCTTAGTCGCGGGGGGCTTCACCGGGGAGCTGTTTTTT
>-|TRBV3-1/TRBV3-2|TRBJ2-1|-
CASSPLGVGHNEQFF
TGTGCCAGCAGCCCCCTTGGGGTAGGACACAATGAGCAGTTCTTC
>-|TRBV15|TRBJ2-3|TRBD1
CATSGDRADTDTQYF
TGTGCCACCAGCGGAGACAGGGCCGACACAGATACGCAGTATTTT